These T cell receptor beta chains were read from a single sample in a study of shared clonotypes between healthy human individuals. Assay: immunoSEQ multiplex PCR; the TCRdb copy retains only in-frame clones and omits some. This table holds around 990,000 clones, around three quarters found once. Sequenced input: memory CD4+ T cells from PBMCs. The origin of the receptors is a man aged 18 to 35 in good health. Some clones in this sample may be carry-over from other donors' samples. Each CDR3 is given with its conserved first and last residue. The D gene is left open where the match is weak. Size is omitted from some rows. Given values are once, few, many or a class for expanded clones.

D	J	size	V	DNA	CDR3
-	TRBJ2-1	-	TRBV28	TGTGCCAGCCCTTCGCCCGGTAGCGTACCCTACAATGAGCAGTTCTTC	CASPSPGSVPYNEQFF
-	TRBJ2-3	-	TRBV6-4	TGTGCCAGCAGTAATATAGGGTCTACAGATACGCAGTATTTT	CASSNIGSTDTQYF
-	TRBJ1-6	-	TRBV7-2	TGTGCCAGCAGTTTCACCCAGAGGAATTCACCCCTCCACTTT	CASSFTQRNSPLHF
-	TRBJ1-5	-	TRBV30	TGTGCCTGGAGCTCTAAGGGCGGGGAGCCCCAGCATTTT	CAWSSKGGEPQHF
-	TRBJ2-5	few	TRBV20-1	TGCAGTGCTCCGAGGGGTATGACCCAGTACTTC	CSAPRGMTQYF
-	TRBJ2-7	few	TRBV28	TGTGCCAGCAGGACCGGTTACGAGCAGTACTTC	CASRTGYEQYF
-	TRBJ2-3	few	TRBV13	TGTGCCAGCAGCTTAATAGGCACAGATACGCAGTATTTT	CASSLIGTDTQYF
-	TRBJ2-7	once	TRBV19	TGTGCCAGTAGTATGGATTTCTCCTACGAGCAGTACTTC	CASSMDFSYEQYF
TRBD2	TRBJ2-5	-	TRBV14	TGTGCCAGCAGCCAAGACACTAGCGGGGGGACGTACTTC	CASSQDTSGGTYF
-	TRBJ1-2	-	TRBV29-1	TGCAGCGTTGTTTTTAACTATGGCTACACCTTC	CSVVFNYGYTF
-	TRBJ1-3	-	TRBV20-1	TGCAGTGCTACTAATAGTATCACCATATATTTT	CSATNSITIYF
TRBD2	TRBJ2-5	-	TRBV2	TGTGCCTGTAAGCGGGAGATGCGGCAAGAGACCCAGTACTTC	CACKREMRQETQYF
-	TRBJ2-7	-	TRBV28	TGTGCCAGCAGTTTTGCAGACTACGAGCAGTACTTC	CASSFADYEQYF
-	TRBJ2-3	once	TRBV5-6	TGTGCCAGCAGCTTCGGGGGCGCCGGTCCAGATACGCAGTATTTT	CASSFGGAGPDTQYF
-	TRBJ2-7	-	TRBV7-2	TGTGCCAGCAGCTTAAGGCAGGGCTCCTACGAGCAGTACTTC	CASSLRQGSYEQYF
-	TRBJ2-1	-	TRBV28	TGTGCCAGCAGTTTAGGCGGGTTCTCCTACAATGAGCAGTTCTTC	CASSLGGFSYNEQFF
TRBD2	TRBJ2-1	-	TRBV19	TGTGCCAGTAGTATTTCGGGTAGCGGGAGTTCCGTTAATGAGCAGTTCTTC	CASSISGSGSSVNEQFF
-	TRBJ1-3	-	TRBV29-1	TGCAGCGCGGGAGATTACTCTGGAAACACCATATATTTT	CSAGDYSGNTIYF
TRBD1	TRBJ2-3	-	TRBV29-1	TGCAGCGTTGAGACAGGGGGGACAGATACGCAGTATTTT	CSVETGGTDTQYF
-	TRBJ1-4	-	TRBV28	TGTGCCAGCGCTATCACTCCAAAGCGACGGCGTAATGAAAAACTGTTTTTT	CASAITPKRRRNEKLFF
TRBD2	TRBJ2-7	-	TRBV28	TGTGCCAGCACCCTAAGCGGTAGCGGGAGGGAGCAGTACTTC	CASTLSGSGREQYF
-	TRBJ2-7	-	TRBV20-1	TGCAGTGCAAGAGACAGCTACGAGCAGTACTTC	CSARDSYEQYF
-	TRBJ1-4	-	TRBV6-1	TGTGCCAGCAAGGATCGACAGCACTATGAAAAACTGTTTTTT	CASKDRQHYEKLFF
-	TRBJ2-1	-	TRBV5-1	TGCGCCAGCAGCTTCACGGACAGCTCCTACAATGAGCAGTTCTTC	CASSFTDSSYNEQFF
-	TRBJ1-1	-	TRBV4-1	TGCGCCAGCAGCCAACTGCCCGGACCGAACACTGAAGCTTTCTTT	CASSQLPGPNTEAFF
TRBD2	TRBJ2-7	once	TRBV7-2	TGTGCCAGCAGCTTCCTAGCGGGCCCCTACGAGCAGTACTTC	CASSFLAGPYEQYF
TRBD2	TRBJ2-1	-	TRBV7-3	TGTGCCAGCAGCCCCTGGACTAGCGGCAATGAGCAGTTCTTC	CASSPWTSGNEQFF
-	TRBJ1-5	-	TRBV28	TGTGCCAGCAGTTTTGGCCAGGGGAGCAATCAGCCCCAGCATTTT	CASSFGQGSNQPQHF
-	TRBJ1-5	-	TRBV28	TGTGCCTCCATCGCAGGGCCCAATCAGCCCCAGCATTTT	CASIAGPNQPQHF
TRBD1	TRBJ1-5	-	TRBV19	TGTGCCAGTAGTCCGACCAGGGGGGGCAGGCTCAATCAGCCCCAGCATTTT	CASSPTRGGRLNQPQHF
TRBD1	TRBJ1-1	-	TRBV5-4	TGTGCCAGCAGCTACGCACACAGGGGTCACACTGAAGCTTTCTTT	CASSYAHRGHTEAFF
-	TRBJ2-4	-	TRBV6-1	TGTGCCGCAGTGTTCCCCCAAAAAAACATTCAGTACTTC	CAAVFPQKNIQYF
TRBD1	TRBJ2-2	-	TRBV9	TGTGCCAGCAGCACTCGACAGGGGGCGAACACCGGGGAGCTGTTTTTT	CASSTRQGANTGELFF
-	TRBJ2-4	-	TRBV6-6	TGTGCCAGCAGTTACAAGATCGAGGGAGGATACATTCAGTACTTC	CASSYKIEGGYIQYF
TRBD1	TRBJ1-1	few	TRBV2	TGTGCCAGCAGATCCCTCGGGACAGGGATAGAAGCTTTCTTT	CASRSLGTGIEAFF
-	TRBJ2-7	-	TRBV12-5	TGTGCTAGTGGTCCCGGGGCGGGGCCGTTCGACGAGCAGTACTTC	CASGPGAGPFDEQYF
TRBD2	TRBJ2-1	-	TRBV7-3	TGTGCCAGCAGCTTAGGGGTAGCGGGAGGGAATACGCAGTTCTTC	CASSLGVAGGNTQFF
-	TRBJ2-7	-	TRBV9	TGTGCCAGCAGCCCCCACCTTGATCGGGGCTACGAGCAGTACTTC	CASSPHLDRGYEQYF
TRBD2	TRBJ2-2	-	TRBV18	TGTGCCAGCTCACCACGCGGGGGGACCGGGGAGCTGTTTTTT	CASSPRGGTGELFF
TRBD2	TRBJ2-3	-	TRBV30	TGTGCCTGGAGTGGTCGGGGAGGGCCGGATACGCAGTATTTT	CAWSGRGGPDTQYF
-	TRBJ1-2	-	TRBV27	TGTGCCAGCACATCCGGGGAGTCACCCGGCTACACCTTC	CASTSGESPGYTF
TRBD2	TRBJ2-2	-	TRBV28	TGTGCCAGCATCAGATATGGGACTAGCAGCGGGGAGCTGTTTTTT	CASIRYGTSSGELFF
-	TRBJ1-1	-	TRBV11-2	TGTGCCAGCAGGGACCAACTGGGGAGCACTGAAGCTTTCTTT	CASRDQLGSTEAFF
TRBD2	TRBJ2-2	-	TRBV7-2	TGTGCCAGCAGCCGGATCGGACTAGCGGGAGTCAACACCGGGGAGCTGTTTTTT	CASSRIGLAGVNTGELFF
TRBD2	TRBJ2-1	few	TRBV7-2	TGTGCCAGCAGCTCTCCGGGACTAGCGGGAGGGCTATCCTACAATGAGCAGTTCTTC	CASSSPGLAGGLSYNEQFF
TRBD1	TRBJ1-1	-	TRBV29-1	TGCAGCGTTGGGGGACAGGGTTCGGCCACTGAAGCTTTCTTT	CSVGGQGSATEAFF
TRBD1	TRBJ1-5	-	TRBV6-1	TGTGCCAGCAGTTCCGGGACAGGGGGTGGTCAGCCCCAGCATTTT	CASSSGTGGGQPQHF
-	TRBJ1-1	-	TRBV18	TGTGCCAGCTCCCCAGGTGGGGTTCGTATGACTGAAGCTTTCTTT	CASSPGGVRMTEAFF